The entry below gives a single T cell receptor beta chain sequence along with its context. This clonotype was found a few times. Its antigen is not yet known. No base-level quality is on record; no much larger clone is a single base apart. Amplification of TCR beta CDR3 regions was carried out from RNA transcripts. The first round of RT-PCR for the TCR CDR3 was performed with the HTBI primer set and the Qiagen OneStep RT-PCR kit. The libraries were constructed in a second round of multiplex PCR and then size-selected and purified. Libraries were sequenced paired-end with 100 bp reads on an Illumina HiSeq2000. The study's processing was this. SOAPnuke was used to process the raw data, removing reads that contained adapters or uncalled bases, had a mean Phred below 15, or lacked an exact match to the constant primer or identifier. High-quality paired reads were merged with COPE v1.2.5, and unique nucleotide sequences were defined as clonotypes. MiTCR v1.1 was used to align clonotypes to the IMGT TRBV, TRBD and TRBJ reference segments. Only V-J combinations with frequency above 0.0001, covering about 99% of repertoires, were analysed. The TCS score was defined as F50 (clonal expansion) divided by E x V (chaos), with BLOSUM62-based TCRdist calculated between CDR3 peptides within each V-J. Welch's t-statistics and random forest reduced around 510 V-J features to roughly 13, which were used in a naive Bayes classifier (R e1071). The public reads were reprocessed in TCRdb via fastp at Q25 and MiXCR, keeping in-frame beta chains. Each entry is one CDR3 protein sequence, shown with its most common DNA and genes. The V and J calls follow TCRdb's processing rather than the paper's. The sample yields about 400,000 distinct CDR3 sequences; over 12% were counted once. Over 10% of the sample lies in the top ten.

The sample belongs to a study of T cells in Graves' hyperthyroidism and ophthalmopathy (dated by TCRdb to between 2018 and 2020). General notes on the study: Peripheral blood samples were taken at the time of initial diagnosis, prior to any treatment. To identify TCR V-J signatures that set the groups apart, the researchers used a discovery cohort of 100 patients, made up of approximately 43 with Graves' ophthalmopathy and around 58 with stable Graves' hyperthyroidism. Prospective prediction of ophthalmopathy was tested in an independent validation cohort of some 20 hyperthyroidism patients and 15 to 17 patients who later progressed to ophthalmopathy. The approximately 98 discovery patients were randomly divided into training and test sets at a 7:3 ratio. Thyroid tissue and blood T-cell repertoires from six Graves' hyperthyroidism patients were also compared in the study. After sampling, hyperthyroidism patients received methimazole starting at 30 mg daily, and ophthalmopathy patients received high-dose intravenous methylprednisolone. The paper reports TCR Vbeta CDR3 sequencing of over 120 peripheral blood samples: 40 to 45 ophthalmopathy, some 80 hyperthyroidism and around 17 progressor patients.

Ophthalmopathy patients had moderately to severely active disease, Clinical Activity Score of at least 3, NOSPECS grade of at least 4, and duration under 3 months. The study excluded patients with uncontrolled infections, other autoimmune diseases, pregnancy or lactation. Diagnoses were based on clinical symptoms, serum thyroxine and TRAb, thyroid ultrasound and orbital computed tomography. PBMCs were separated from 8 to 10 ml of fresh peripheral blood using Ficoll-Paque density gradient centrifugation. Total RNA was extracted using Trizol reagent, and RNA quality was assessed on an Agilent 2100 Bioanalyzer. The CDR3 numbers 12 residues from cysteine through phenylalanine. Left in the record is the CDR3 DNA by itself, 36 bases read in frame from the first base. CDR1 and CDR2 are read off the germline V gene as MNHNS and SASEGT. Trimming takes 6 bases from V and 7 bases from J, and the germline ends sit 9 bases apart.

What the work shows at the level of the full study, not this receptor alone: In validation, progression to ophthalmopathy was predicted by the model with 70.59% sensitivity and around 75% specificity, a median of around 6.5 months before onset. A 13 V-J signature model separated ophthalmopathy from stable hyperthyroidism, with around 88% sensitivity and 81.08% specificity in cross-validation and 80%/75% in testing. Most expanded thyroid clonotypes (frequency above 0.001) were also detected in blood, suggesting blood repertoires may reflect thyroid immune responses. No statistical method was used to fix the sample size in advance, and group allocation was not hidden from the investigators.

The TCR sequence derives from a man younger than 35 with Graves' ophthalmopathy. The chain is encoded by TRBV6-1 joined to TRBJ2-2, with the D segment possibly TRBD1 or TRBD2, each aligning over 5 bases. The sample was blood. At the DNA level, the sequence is TGTGCCAGCAGGAGGGGCCACGGGGAGCTGTTTTTT. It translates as CASRRGHGELFF.